This TCR beta chain appears in the sequencing data of a study of cytomegalovirus exposure and HLA in healthy donors. The PCR employed 60 Vbeta primers together with 13 Jbeta primers. Data came from immunoSEQ multiplex PCR; TCRdb stores just in-frame clones and leaves some out. The sample includes about 140,000 clones, approximately 80% seen only once; the top ten take less than 1.5%. The source of this sequence is a male donor in good health and CMV-seropositive. The sample consisted of PBMCs.

CDR3 in amino acids: CASSLAGTTNEKLFF. CDR3 DNA: TGCGCCAGCAGCTTGGCCGGGACAACTAATGAAAAACTGTTTTTT. V is TRBV5-1 and J is TRBJ1-4, with D unresolved. The CDR3 has 15 amino acids. V lost 0 bases to trimming and J lost 0 bases, with 6 bases between them. Germline V lookup: CDR1 SGHRS, CDR2 YFSETQ.